Detailed here is one T cell receptor (beta chain). Its cognate antigen is unknown. The CDR3 totals 19 residues. Losses at the gene ends were 8 bases for V and 4 bases for J; bases not matched to a gene: 23. The germline V gene has CDR1 LNHDA and CDR2 SQIVND (reference sequence). The data stem from a study of cytomegalovirus exposure and HLA in healthy donors. Looking at the study overall: The roughly 130 validation repertoires, a later analysis reported, used the same platform as the 550 to 700 repertoires from the first cohort. Study outcomes and limitations: Altogether, 150 to 200 TCR beta chains were recorded as cytomegalovirus-associated. Most TCR sequences were rare, but some public TCRs occurred in many donors. A classifier reportedly called cytomegalovirus status with high sensitivity and specificity.

Assay used: immunoSEQ multiplex PCR; TCRdb lists only in-frame clones, some missing. The sample holds around 190,000 clones; roughly 86% are singletons and the top ten take roughly 1.6%. Sequences were obtained from PBMCs. The chain carries TRBV19 and TRBJ1-5; TRBD1 aligns across 7 bases. The receptor comes from a young woman in good health and CMV-seronegative. The CDR3: CASHPGFLDRALGNQPQHF. Here the CDR3 DNA reads TGTGCCAGTCATCCCGGTTTTCTCGACAGGGCGCTAGGTAATCAGCCCCAGCATTTT. Full variable domain (rest looked up from reference TRBV19 and TRBJ1-5): DGGITQSPKYLFRKEGQNVTLSCEQNLNHDAMYWYRQDPGQGLRLIYYSQIVNDFQKGDIAEGYSVSREKKESFPLTVTSAQKNPTAFYLCASHPGFLDRALGNQPQHFGDGTRLSIL.